A selection of T cell receptor beta chains follows, all from one sample in a study of early T cells in non-severe SARS-CoV-2 infection. Using its own MiXCR run on the 5' RACE reads, TCRdb lists one record per CDR3 protein. The data show around 75,000 distinct CDR3 sequences, approximately 9.5% seen once. Sequences were obtained from whole blood. Receptors were obtained from an adult who was a healthcare worker with PCR-confirmed SARS-CoV-2 infection or an uninfected control (not recorded which). Each CDR3 is given with its conserved first and last residue. D genes are given only for firm matches. Not every row has a clone size; where given, it reads once, few, many or a size class.

>NA|TRBV19|few|TRBJ2-1
TGTGCCAGTAGTATGCCAGGGCTCTACCCTGAGCAGTTCTTC
CASSMPGLYPEQFF
>NA|TRBV3-1|few|TRBJ2-2
TGTGCCAGCAGCCAAGAACCAGTTACCGGGGAGCTGTTTTTT
CASSQEPVTGELFF
>NA|TRBV5-5|NA|TRBJ2-1
TGTGCCAGCCGCCAATATTCGGGGGTCAATGAGCAGTTCTTC
CASRQYSGVNEQFF
>TRBD2|TRBV7-3|many|TRBJ2-1
TGTGCAAGCGGGACTAGCGGGGGTGATGAGCAGTTCTTC
CASGTSGGDEQFF
>NA|TRBV6-5|many|TRBJ2-3
TGTGCCAGCAGTTACTCGGGTCCCGGGGGTCGGGATACGCAGTATTTT
CASSYSGPGGRDTQYF
>TRBD1|TRBV5-1|NA|TRBJ1-1
TGCGCCAGCAGCTTGGCAGGGGGCGCGAACACTGAAGCTTTCTTT
CASSLAGGANTEAFF
>TRBD1|TRBV10-2|many|TRBJ2-7
TGCGCCAGCTGGGGACAGGGGGCCTACGAGCAGTACTTC
CASWGQGAYEQYF
>TRBD2|TRBV5-8|many|TRBJ2-3
TGTGCCAGCAGCTTTCGACTAGCGGAAACAGATACGCAGTATTTT
CASSFRLAETDTQYF
>NA|TRBV7-3|NA|TRBJ1-1
TGTGCCAGCAGCTTAACGGCAGGTCCGGACACTGAAGCTTTCTTT
CASSLTAGPDTEAFF
>TRBD2|TRBV3-1|many|TRBJ2-1
TGTGCCAGCAGCCAAAAGGGACTAGCGGGGATAAACCCCTACAATGAGCAGTTCTTC
CASSQKGLAGINPYNEQFF
>NA|TRBV3-1|NA|TRBJ2-3
TGTGCCAGCAGCCCGCTTCCGGGCCGCACAGATACGCAGTATTTT
CASSPLPGRTDTQYF
>TRBD1|TRBV11-2|many|TRBJ2-7
TGTGCCAGCAGCTCTCCAGGACAGGGGGGTTACGAGCAGTACTTC
CASSSPGQGGYEQYF
>NA|TRBV29-1|few|TRBJ2-1
TGCAGCGTGGGGGCTAATAATGAGCAGTTCTTC
CSVGANNEQFF
>NA|TRBV7-8|many|TRBJ2-2
TGTGCCAGCAGCTTGAGCACCGGGGAGCTGTTTTTT
CASSLSTGELFF
>NA|TRBV7-9|NA|TRBJ1-6
TGTGCCAGCAGGCCCGTTGAGTATTCACCCCTCCACTTT
CASRPVEYSPLHF
>NA|TRBV20-1|many|TRBJ2-3
TGCAGTGCTAGAGATCTGGGGGGTTTCACAGATACGCAGTATTTT
CSARDLGGFTDTQYF
>NA|TRBV7-9|many|TRBJ1-1
TGTGCCAGCAGCTTAGGGGCGGGAGGCACTGAAGCTTTCTTT
CASSLGAGGTEAFF
>TRBD2|TRBV7-2|NA|TRBJ2-7
TGTGCCAGCAGCTTACGGGTAACAACGGGACTAGCGGGAAGTGGCTCCTACGAGCAGTACTTC
CASSLRVTTGLAGSGSYEQYF
>NA|TRBV6-2/TRBV6-3|NA|TRBJ2-3
TGTGCCAGCAGTTACTTGAGGGATACGCAGTATTTT
CASSYLRDTQYF
>NA|TRBV28|few|TRBJ1-1
TGTGCCAGCAGTCCAATCGGGGTGAACGCTGAAGCTTTCTTT
CASSPIGVNAEAFF
>TRBD2|TRBV7-2|many|TRBJ2-7
TGTGCCAGCAGCGTTTCTAGCGGGATACCTTCCTACGAGCAGTACTTC
CASSVSSGIPSYEQYF
>NA|TRBV12-5|many|TRBJ1-1
TGTGCTAGTGGTTTTTTTGGGGGCACTGAAGCTTTCTTT
CASGFFGGTEAFF
>NA|TRBV6-5|many|TRBJ1-3
TGTGCCAGCAGTTTCGACGGTTCCTCTGGAAACACCATATATTTT
CASSFDGSSGNTIYF
>NA|TRBV6-1|NA|TRBJ1-6
TGTGCCAGCAGTGAAGCGGTGAACAGGGCAAATTCACCCCTCCACTTT
CASSEAVNRANSPLHF
>NA|TRBV30|many|TRBJ2-1
TGTGCCTGGAGTGTACTTAGCGGTCGGGATGAGCAGTTCTTC
CAWSVLSGRDEQFF
>NA|TRBV7-2|few|TRBJ2-7
TGTGCCAGCAGCTTAGTCGACAGTTCCTACGAGCAGTACTTC
CASSLVDSSYEQYF
>NA|TRBV5-1|few|TRBJ1-2
TGCGCCAGCAATTGGTTAGGCGGGACGCACTATGGCTACACCTTC
CASNWLGGTHYGYTF
>TRBD2|TRBV7-6|few|TRBJ2-1
TGTGCCAGCAGCTCCATAGGTAGCGGGGACAATGAGCAGTTCTTC
CASSSIGSGDNEQFF
>NA|TRBV18|many|TRBJ2-1
TGTGCCAGCTCACCACTGGGGAGCGGCTACAATGAGCAGTTCTTC
CASSPLGSGYNEQFF
>NA|TRBV19|many|TRBJ1-4
TGTGCCAGTCGACACGTCGAAAATGAAAAACTGTTTTTT
CASRHVENEKLFF
>NA|TRBV2|few|TRBJ1-4
TGTGCCAGCAGAACCGGGATCCATGAAAAACTGTTTTTT
CASRTGIHEKLFF
>NA|TRBV7-2|few|TRBJ1-5
TGTGCCAGCAGCGCCACGTCATACCAGCCCCAGCATTTT
CASSATSYQPQHF
>TRBD2|TRBV4-3|few|TRBJ2-1
TGCGCCAGCAGCCAAGATTATGGGCGGGAGGTCAATGAGCAGTTCTTC
CASSQDYGREVNEQFF
>NA|TRBV9|few|TRBJ2-2
TGTGCCAGCAGCCCACTTCTAGCCGGGGAGCTGTTTTTT
CASSPLLAGELFF
>NA|TRBV6-5|few|TRBJ1-2
TGTGCCAGCAGTTTCAGGGTCGACTATGGCTACACCTTC
CASSFRVDYGYTF
>TRBD2|TRBV3-1|NA|TRBJ2-1
TGTGCCAGCAGCCCGGGGGGTCTAGCGGGGTACAATGAGCAGTTCTTC
CASSPGGLAGYNEQFF
>NA|TRBV6-5|few|TRBJ2-6
TGTGCCAGCAGTTACGAAGGTTCCGGGGCCAACGTCCTGACTTTC
CASSYEGSGANVLTF
>NA|TRBV6-2/TRBV6-3|few|TRBJ2-1
TGTGCCAGCACCCCAGCGCGACCATACAATGAGCAGTTCTTC
CASTPARPYNEQFF
>NA|TRBV29-1|few|TRBJ1-1
TGCAGCGTGAACAGGGCCAGGAACACTGAAGCTTTCTTT
CSVNRARNTEAFF
>NA|TRBV3-1|few|TRBJ1-6
TGTGCCAGCACTCGGAGGGACGCCGGGGGAAATTCACCCCTCCACTTT
CASTRRDAGGNSPLHF
>NA|TRBV7-9|many|TRBJ2-2
TGTGCCATCGTTGGTGGGGCGCGAAACACCGGGGAGCTGTTTTTT
CAIVGGARNTGELFF
>NA|TRBV20-1|NA|TRBJ2-1
TGCAGTGCTATAAACGGGACCTCCTACAATGAGCAGTTCTTC
CSAINGTSYNEQFF
>TRBD2|TRBV7-9|NA|TRBJ2-7
TGTGCCAGCAGCCCAGGGACTAGCGGGTCCTCCTACGAGCAGTACTTC
CASSPGTSGSSYEQYF
>NA|TRBV27|NA|TRBJ2-7
TGTGCCAGCAGAAGCCACATGTCCTACGAGCAGTACTTC
CASRSHMSYEQYF
>NA|TRBV24-1|few|TRBJ1-2
TGTGCCACCAGTGACCCCAACTATGGCTACACCTTC
CATSDPNYGYTF
>NA|TRBV5-4|few|TRBJ1-3
TGTGCCAGCAGCCAAGATGGCTCTGAAAACACCATATATTTT
CASSQDGSENTIYF
>NA|TRBV7-8|many|TRBJ2-3
TGTGCCAGCAGCTTAGCAGGGGGAGATACGCAGTATTTT
CASSLAGGDTQYF
>NA|TRBV14|few|TRBJ2-3
TGTGCCAGCAGCCAAGCGGTGCAAGATACGCAGTATTTT
CASSQAVQDTQYF